Listed below are T cell receptor beta chains from one sample, sequenced in a study of shared clonotypes between healthy human individuals. The data were produced by immunoSEQ multiplex PCR, yet TCRdb's version contains in-frame clones alone and is incomplete. The profile shows more than 850,000 clones, around 78% of them singletons. The specimen sequenced was memory CD4+ T cells from PBMCs. These TCRs come from a man younger than 35 in good health. Some clones in this sample may be carry-over from other donors' samples. The CDR3 runs from the conserved cysteine through the conserved F or W.

len,j_gene,v_gene,CDR3aa
14,TRBJ1-1,TRBV28,CASSETGRVPEAFF
15,TRBJ2-3,TRBV28,CASSFGAPSTDTQYF
17,TRBJ2-2,TRBV28,CASSSPQSGSGTGELFF
12,TRBJ2-7,TRBV28,CASSPRIYEQYF
18,TRBJ2-7,TRBV4-1,CASSHRIGGRAWVYEQYF
14,TRBJ2-5,TRBV19,CASKSSGNKETQYF
16,TRBJ2-3,TRBV29-1,CSVSGGIRWSTDTQYF
12,TRBJ1-1,TRBV6-6,CASSYSASEAFF
14,TRBJ1-1,TRBV5-1,CASGVGAGGTEAFF
15,TRBJ2-1,TRBV2,CASSESGSYNNEQFF
13,TRBJ2-7,TRBV28,CASSLRQKYEQYF
14,TRBJ2-7,TRBV6-1,CASSWRRYSYEQYF
13,TRBJ2-1,TRBV5-1,CASSSGYYNEQFF
15,TRBJ2-7,TRBV2,CASSDPAGGTDEQYF
13,TRBJ2-2,TRBV7-9,CASSLVLAGELFF
11,TRBJ2-3,TRBV20-1,CSAKPTDTQYF
16,TRBJ2-7,TRBV18,CASSPGRQGSSYEQYF
14,TRBJ2-7,TRBV28,CASSLLASEYEQYF
12,TRBJ2-5,TRBV28,CASSLSRKTQYF
14,TRBJ2-5,TRBV28,CASTTSGYQETQYF
15,TRBJ2-7,TRBV5-1,CASSWLGGSSYEQYF
19,TRBJ1-2,TRBV7-8,CASSWVGEGGPLLYYGYTF
18,TRBJ2-3,TRBV4-2,CASSQEAGTSGSTDTQYF
14,TRBJ2-5,TRBV9,CASSAGEGKETQYF
15,TRBJ2-3,TRBV28,CASSANSRGADTQYF
16,TRBJ1-1,TRBV25-1,CASSGTGQEKNTEAFF
12,TRBJ1-2,TRBV29-1,CRVADSRYGYTF
16,TRBJ2-3,TRBV5-1,CASSSLSGRGTDTQYF
13,TRBJ2-5,TRBV2,CASSMGGGETQYF
16,TRBJ2-1,TRBV14,CASSQVAGTNYNEQFF
11,TRBJ2-2,TRBV29-1,CSVGYAGELFF
15,TRBJ2-6,TRBV5-8,CASSWGFTGANVLTF
15,TRBJ2-7,TRBV6-1,CASRGGTRLSYEQYF
15,TRBJ1-2,TRBV5-6,CASSLETGRSYGYTF
16,TRBJ2-6,TRBV14,CASSQDWRSGANVLTF
15,TRBJ1-1,TRBV5-5,CASSLQPGLRTEAFF
15,TRBJ2-1,TRBV7-2,CASSFPDRGLIEQFF
14,TRBJ1-4,TRBV6-5,CASSRGASNEKLFF
23,TRBJ1-3,TRBV18,CASSPFSVPPGRKQDRFGNTIYF
15,TRBJ1-5,TRBV7-8,CASSNTDRENQPQHF
14,TRBJ2-5,TRBV5-1,CASSPGTGSETQYF
18,TRBJ2-5,TRBV7-9,CASSLGLAGGPRQETQYF
12,TRBJ1-1,TRBV18,CASSLRGIEAFF
18,TRBJ2-3,TRBV7-2,CASSLGGGTSGRLDTQYF
13,TRBJ2-2,TRBV7-9,CASSLAQTGELFF
15,TRBJ1-4,TRBV6-5,CASSSRQGWNEKLFF
16,TRBJ2-1,TRBV30,CARTPPGGRAGGEQFF
14,TRBJ2-7,TRBV2,CASKGGLAFNEQYF
16,TRBJ1-1,TRBV28,CASIAVPGQGTVEAFF
14,.,TRBV5-4,CASSPQTGTYEQYF
13,TRBJ2-4,TRBV5-6,CASSFAGVGIQYF
15,TRBJ2-1,TRBV11-3,CASSPWDGNYNEQFF
13,TRBJ2-7,TRBV9,CASSVDGGGEQYF
17,TRBJ2-5,TRBV7-2,CASSPRGSLWTQETQYF
15,TRBJ2-5,TRBV28,CASSTQGSGRETQYF